This T cell receptor (beta chain) comes out of a study of beta chain features in type 1 diabetes. Study-wide findings and caveats: Sequencing used cDNA, and cells with high TCR expression could therefore be over-represented. The similarity of naive, central memory and Treg TCRB repertoires appeared greater among patients than among healthy donors.

Trimming took 4 bases from V and 0 from J; bases not matched to a gene: 5. The CDR3 covers 15 residues. CDR1 is MNHNS, CDR2 SASEGT, per germline. Donors contributed one heparinised blood draw apiece, averaging approximately 100 mL. Markers CD45RO/CCR7/CD25/CD127/CD95/CD27 served to sort CD4+ naive, central memory, regulatory and stem cell-like memory cells. Since all of the isolated RNA was reverse transcribed, expressed TCRB transcripts were what got sequenced. Sequencing used immunoSEQ multiplex PCR; TCRdb keeps in-frame clones, though not all of them. Of roughly 330,000 clones in the sample, 9.5% to 11% were seen once. The table lists this clone with a few counts. The antigen remains unidentified.

Sample: naive CD4+ T cells from blood. The chain carries TRBV6-1 and TRBJ1-1; TRBD1 matches at 7 bases. The receptor was derived from a woman in her 30s in good health. The CDR3 region is CASSAGTAMNTEAFF. CDR3 sequence (DNA): TGTGCCAGCAGTGCCGGGACAGCCATGAACACTGAAGCTTTCTTT.